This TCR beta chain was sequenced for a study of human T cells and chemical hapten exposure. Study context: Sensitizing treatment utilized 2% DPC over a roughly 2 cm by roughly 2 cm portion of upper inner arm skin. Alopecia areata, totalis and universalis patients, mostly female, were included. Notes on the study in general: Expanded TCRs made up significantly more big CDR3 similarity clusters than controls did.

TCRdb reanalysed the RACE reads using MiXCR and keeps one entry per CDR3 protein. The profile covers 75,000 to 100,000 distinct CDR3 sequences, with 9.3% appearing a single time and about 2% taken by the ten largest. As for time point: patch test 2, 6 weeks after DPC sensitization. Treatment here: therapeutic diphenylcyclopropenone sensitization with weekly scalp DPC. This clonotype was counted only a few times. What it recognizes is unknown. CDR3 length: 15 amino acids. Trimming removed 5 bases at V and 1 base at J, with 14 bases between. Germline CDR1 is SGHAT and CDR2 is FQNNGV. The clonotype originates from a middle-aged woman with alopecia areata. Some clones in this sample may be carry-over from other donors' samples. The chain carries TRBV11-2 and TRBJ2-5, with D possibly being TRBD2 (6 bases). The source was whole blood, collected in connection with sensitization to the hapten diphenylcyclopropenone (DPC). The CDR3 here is CASSPIRGVQETQYF. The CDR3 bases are TGTGCCAGCAGCCCGATACGCGGGGTCCAAGAGACCCAGTACTTC.